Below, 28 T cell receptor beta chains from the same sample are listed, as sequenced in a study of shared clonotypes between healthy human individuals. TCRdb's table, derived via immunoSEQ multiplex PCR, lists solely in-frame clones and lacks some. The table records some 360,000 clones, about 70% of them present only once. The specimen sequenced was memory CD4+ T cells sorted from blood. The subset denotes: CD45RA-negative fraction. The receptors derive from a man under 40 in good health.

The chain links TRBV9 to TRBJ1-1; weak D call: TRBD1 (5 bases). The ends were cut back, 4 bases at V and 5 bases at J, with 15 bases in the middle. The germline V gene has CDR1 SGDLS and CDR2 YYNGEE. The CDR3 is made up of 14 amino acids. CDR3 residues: CASSSNLGETEAFF. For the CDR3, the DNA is TGTGCCAGCAGCTCAAATTTAGGGGAGACTGAAGCTTTCTTT.

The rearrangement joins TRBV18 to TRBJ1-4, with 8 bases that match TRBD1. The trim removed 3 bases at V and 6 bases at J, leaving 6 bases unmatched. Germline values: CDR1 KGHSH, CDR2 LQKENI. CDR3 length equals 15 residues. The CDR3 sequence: CASSPSTGAYEKLFF. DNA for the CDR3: TGTGCCAGCTCACCTTCGACAGGGGCTTATGAAAAACTGTTTTTT.

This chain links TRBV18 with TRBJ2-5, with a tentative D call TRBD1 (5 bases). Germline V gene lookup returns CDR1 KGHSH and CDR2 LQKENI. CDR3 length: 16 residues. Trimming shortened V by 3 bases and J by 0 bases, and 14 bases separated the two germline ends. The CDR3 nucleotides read TGTGCCAGCTCACCGGGGAAGGGGTCGTACCAAGAGACCCAGTACTTC. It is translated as CASSPGKGSYQETQYF.

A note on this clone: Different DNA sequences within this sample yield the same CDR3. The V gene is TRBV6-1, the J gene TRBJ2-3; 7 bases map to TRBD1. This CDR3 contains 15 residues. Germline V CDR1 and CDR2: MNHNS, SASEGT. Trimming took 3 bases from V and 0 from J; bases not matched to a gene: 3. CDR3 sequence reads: CASSERGRSTDTQYF. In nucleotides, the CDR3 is TGTGCCAGCAGTGAGAGGGGGCGAAGCACAGATACGCAGTATTTT.

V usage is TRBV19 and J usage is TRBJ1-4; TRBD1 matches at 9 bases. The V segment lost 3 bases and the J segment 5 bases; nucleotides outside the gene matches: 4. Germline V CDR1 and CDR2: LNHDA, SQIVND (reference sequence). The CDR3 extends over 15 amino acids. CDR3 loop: CASSIGGTGNEKLFF. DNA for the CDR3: TGTGCCAGTAGTATTGGCGGGACAGGGAATGAAAAACTGTTTTTT.

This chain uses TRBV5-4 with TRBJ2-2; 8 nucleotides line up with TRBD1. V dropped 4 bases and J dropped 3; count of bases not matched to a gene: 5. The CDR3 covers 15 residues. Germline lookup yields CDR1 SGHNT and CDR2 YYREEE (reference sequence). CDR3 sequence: CASSRGQGYTGELFF. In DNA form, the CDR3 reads TGTGCCAGCAGCCGTGGACAGGGATACACCGGGGAGCTGTTTTTT.

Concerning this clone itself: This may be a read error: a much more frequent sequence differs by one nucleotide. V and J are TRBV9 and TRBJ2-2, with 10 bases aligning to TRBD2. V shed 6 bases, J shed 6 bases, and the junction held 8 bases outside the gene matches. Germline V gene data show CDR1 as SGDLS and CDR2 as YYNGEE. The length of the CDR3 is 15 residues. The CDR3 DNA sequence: TGTGCCAGCAACACCAGCGGGAGGGCCTCCGGGGAGCTGTTTTTT. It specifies CASNTSGRASGELFF. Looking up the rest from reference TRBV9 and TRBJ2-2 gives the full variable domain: DSGVTQTPKHLITATGQRVTLRCSPRSGDLSVYWYQQSLDQGLQFLIQYYNGEERAKGNILERFSAQQFPDLHSELNLSSLELGDSALYFCASNTSGRASGELFFGEGSRLTVL.

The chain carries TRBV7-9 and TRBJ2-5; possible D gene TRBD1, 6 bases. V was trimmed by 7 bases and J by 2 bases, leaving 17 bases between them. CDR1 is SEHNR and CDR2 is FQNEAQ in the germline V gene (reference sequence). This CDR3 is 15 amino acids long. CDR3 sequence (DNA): TGTGCCAGCACCCTCCCCCCAACAGGGCAAGAGACCCAGTACTTC. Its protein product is CASTLPPTGQETQYF.

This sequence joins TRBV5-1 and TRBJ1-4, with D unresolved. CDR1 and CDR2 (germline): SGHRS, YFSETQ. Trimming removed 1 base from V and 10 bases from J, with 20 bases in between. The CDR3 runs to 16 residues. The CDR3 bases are TGCGCCAGCAGCTTGAAAGTGGAGACCGGCGTTGGAAAACTGTTTTTT. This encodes CASSLKVETGVGKLFF.

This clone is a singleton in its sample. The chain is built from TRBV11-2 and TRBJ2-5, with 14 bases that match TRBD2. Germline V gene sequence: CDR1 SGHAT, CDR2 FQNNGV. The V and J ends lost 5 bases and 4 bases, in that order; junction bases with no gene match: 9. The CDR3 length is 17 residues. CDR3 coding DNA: TGTGCCAGCAGCGCAAAGACTAGCGGGAGGGCCTTAGAGACCCAGTACTTC. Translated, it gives CASSAKTSGRALETQYF.

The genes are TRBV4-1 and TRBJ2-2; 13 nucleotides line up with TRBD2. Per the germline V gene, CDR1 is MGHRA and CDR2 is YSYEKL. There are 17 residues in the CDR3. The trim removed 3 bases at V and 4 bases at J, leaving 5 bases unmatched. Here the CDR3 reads CASSQVGLAGPTGELFF. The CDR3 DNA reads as TGCGCCAGCAGCCAGGTGGGACTAGCGGGACCCACCGGGGAGCTGTTTTTT.

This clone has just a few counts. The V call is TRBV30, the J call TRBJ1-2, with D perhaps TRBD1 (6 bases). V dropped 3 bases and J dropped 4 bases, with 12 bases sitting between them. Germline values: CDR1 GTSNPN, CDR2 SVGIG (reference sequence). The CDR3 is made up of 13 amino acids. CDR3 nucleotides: TGTGCCTGGAGCACGACAGGCGGCTATGGCTACACCTTC. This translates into CAWSTTGGYGYTF. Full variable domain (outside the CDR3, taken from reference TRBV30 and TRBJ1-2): SQTIHQWPATLVQPVGSPLSLECTVEGTSNPNLYWYRQAAGRGLQLLFYSVGIGQISSEVPQNLSASRPQDRQFILSSKKLLLSDSGFYLCAWSTTGGYGYTFGSGTRLTVV.

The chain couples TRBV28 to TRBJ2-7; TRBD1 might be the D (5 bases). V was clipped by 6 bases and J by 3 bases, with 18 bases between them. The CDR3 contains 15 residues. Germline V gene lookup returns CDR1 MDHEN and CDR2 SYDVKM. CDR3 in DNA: TGTGCCAGCAGCCCTACCCAGGGCCCCATCTACGAGCAGTACTTC. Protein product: CASSPTQGPIYEQYF. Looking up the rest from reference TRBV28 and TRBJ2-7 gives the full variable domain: DVKVTQSSRYLVKRTGEKVFLECVQDMDHENMFWYRQDPGLGLRLIYFSYDVKMKEKGDIPEGYSVSREKKERFSLILESASTNQTSMYLCASSPTQGPIYEQYFGPGTRLTVT.

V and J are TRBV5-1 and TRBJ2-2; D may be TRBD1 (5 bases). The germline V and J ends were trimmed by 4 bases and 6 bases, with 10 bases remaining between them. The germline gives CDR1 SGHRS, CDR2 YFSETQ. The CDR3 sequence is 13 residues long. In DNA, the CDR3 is TGCGCCAGCAGCCAGGACATTTCCGGGGAGCTGTTTTTT. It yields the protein CASSQDISGELFF. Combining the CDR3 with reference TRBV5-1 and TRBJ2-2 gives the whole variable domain KAGVTQTPRYLIKTRGQQVTLSCSPISGHRSVSWYQQTPGQGLQFLFEYFSETQRNKGNFPGRFSGRQFSNSRSEMNVSTLELGDSALYLCASSQDISGELFFGEGSRLTVL.

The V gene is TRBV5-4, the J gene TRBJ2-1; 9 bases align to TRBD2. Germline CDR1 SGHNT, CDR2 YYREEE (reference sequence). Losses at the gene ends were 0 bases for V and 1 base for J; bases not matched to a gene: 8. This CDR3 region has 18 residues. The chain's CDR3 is CASSLVWREGRSYNEQFF. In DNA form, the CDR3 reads TGTGCCAGCAGCTTGGTTTGGCGGGAGGGCCGATCCTACAATGAGCAGTTCTTC.

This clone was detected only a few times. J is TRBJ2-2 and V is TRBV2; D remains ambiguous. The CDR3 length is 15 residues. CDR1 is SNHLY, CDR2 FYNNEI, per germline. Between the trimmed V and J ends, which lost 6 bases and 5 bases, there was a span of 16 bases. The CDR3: CASSGQAWATGELFF. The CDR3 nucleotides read TGTGCCAGCAGCGGCCAGGCTTGGGCAACCGGGGAGCTGTTTTTT.

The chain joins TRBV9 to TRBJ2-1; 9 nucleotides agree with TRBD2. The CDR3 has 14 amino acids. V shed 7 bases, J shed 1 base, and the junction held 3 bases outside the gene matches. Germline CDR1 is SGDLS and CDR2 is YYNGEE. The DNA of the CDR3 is TGTGCCAGCGGGAGCGGGAGGTCCTACAATGAGCAGTTCTTC. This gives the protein CASGSGRSYNEQFF. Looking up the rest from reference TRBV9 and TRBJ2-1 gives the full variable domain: DSGVTQTPKHLITATGQRVTLRCSPRSGDLSVYWYQQSLDQGLQFLIQYYNGEERAKGNILERFSAQQFPDLHSELNLSSLELGDSALYFCASGSGRSYNEQFFGPGTRLTVL.

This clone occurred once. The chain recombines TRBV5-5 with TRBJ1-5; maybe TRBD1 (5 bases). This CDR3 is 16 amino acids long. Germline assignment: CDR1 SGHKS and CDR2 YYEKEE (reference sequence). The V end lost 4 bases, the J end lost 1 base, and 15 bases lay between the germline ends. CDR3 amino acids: CASSARSGLSNQPQHF. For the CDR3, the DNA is TGTGCCAGCAGCGCACGATCGGGGCTCAGCAATCAGCCCCAGCATTTT.

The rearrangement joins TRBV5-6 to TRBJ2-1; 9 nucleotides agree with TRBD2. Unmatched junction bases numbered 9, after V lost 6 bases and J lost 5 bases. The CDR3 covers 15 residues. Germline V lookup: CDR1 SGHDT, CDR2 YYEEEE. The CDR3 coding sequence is TGTGCCAGCAACTCGGGACTAGCAGATCACAATGAGCAGTTCTTC. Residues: CASNSGLADHNEQFF.

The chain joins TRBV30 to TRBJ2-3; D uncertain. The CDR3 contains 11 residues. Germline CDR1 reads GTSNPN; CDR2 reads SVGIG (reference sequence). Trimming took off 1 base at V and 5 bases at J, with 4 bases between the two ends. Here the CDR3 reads CAWSDIDTQYF. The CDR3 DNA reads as TGTGCCTGGAGTGACATAGATACGCAGTATTTT.

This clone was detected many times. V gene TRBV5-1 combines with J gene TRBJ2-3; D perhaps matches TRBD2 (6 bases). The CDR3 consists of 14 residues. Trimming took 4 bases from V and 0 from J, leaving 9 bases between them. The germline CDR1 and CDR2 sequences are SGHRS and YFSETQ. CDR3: CASSIGTSTDTQYF. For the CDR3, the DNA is TGCGCCAGCAGCATCGGGACTAGCACAGATACGCAGTATTTT.

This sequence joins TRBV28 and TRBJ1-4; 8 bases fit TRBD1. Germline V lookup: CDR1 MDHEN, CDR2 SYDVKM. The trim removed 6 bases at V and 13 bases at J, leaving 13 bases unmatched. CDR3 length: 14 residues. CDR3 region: CASSSGQAMSGLFF. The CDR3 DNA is TGTGCCAGCAGCTCGGGACAGGCGATGTCGGGACTGTTTTTT. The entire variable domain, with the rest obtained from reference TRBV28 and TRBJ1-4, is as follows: DVKVTQSSRYLVKRTGEKVFLECVQDMDHENMFWYRQDPGLGLRLIYFSYDVKMKEKGDIPEGYSVSREKKERFSLILESASTNQTSMYLCASSSGQAMSGLFFGSGTQLSVL.

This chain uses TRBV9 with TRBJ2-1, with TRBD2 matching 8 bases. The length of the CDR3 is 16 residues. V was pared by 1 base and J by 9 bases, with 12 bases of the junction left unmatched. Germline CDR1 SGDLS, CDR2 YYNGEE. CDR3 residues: CASSVTDGRALGEQFF. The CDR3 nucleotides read TGTGCCAGCAGCGTAACTGACGGGAGGGCCCTTGGTGAGCAGTTCTTC.

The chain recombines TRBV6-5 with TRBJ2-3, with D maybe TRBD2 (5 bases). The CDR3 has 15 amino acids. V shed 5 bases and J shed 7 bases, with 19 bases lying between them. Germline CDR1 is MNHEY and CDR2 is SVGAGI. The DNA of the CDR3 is TGTGCCAGCAGTACAAGAGGGATATCCTATTATACGCAGTATTTT. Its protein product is CASSTRGISYYTQYF.

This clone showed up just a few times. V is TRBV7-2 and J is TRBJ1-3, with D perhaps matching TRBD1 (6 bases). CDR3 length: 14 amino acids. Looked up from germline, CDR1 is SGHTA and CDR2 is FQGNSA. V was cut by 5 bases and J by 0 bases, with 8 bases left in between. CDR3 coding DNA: TGTGCCAGCAGCCGAGGGGGCTCTGGAAACACCATATATTTT. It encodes CASSRGGSGNTIYF.

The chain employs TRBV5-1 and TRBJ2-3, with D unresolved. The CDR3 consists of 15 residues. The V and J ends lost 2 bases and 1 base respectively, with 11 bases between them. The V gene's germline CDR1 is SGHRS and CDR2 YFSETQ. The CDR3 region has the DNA TGCGCCAGCAGCTTCGGCCCCAAAGGCACAGATACGCAGTATTTT. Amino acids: CASSFGPKGTDTQYF.

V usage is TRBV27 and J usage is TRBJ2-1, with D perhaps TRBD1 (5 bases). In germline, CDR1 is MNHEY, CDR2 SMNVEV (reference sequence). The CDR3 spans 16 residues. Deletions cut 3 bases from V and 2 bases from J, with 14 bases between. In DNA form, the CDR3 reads TGTGCCAGCAGTTTGCAGGGCCGACGAACCTACAATGAGCAGTTCTTC. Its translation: CASSLQGRRTYNEQFF.

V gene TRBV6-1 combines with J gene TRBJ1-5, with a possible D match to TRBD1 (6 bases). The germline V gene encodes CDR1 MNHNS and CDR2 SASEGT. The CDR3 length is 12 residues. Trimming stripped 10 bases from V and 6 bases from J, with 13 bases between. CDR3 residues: CAIQGIGQPQHF. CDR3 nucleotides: TGTGCCATACAGGGTATTGGTCAGCCCCAGCATTTT.